This T cell receptor beta chain was obtained from a study of vaccination and CD4 T cells after COVID-19 (dated 2022 in TCRdb). For context, the study as a whole: SARS-CoV-2 positivity had been established in the convalescent patients by nasal swab PCR, and mild disease was recorded in several of these patients and severe disease in one. In the convalescent cohort there were six males and four females, among whom were two Hispanic individuals, seven Caucasians, two Asians and one multiracial person. Participants got two doses of the Pfizer-BioNTech BNT162b2 vaccine (n=8) or two doses of the Moderna mRNA-1273 vaccine (n=2). Post-COVID blood samples were collected from convalescent patients a median of around 96 days after diagnosis, with a range of about 35 to 170 days. Post-vaccine blood samples were taken a median of around 70 days after the second vaccine dose, with a range of about 12 to 250 days. Overlapping spike peptide pools from SARS-CoV-2 and from the common cold coronaviruses HCoV-NL63, HCoV-OC43 and HCoV-229E were used as culture stimuli. Control cultures received a CEFX viral epitope pool as the positive control, an HIV-1 Nef peptide pool as the negative control, or no peptide. In more than eight COVID-19 convalescent patients and a few infection-naive healthy vaccine recipients, researchers compared the spike-specific CD4+ TCR repertoire from before mRNA vaccination with the repertoire from after. The paper's findings and limits, for the study overall: Of the vaccine-specific clones found in convalescent patients, nearly all (304 of 307) were mono-reactive for SARS-CoV-2 spike instead of being cross-reactive with common cold coronaviruses. Only a relatively small number of convalescent patients were included in the study, and early timepoints following natural infection were not analyzed. Among convalescent patients, a median around 89% of the SARS-CoV-2-reactive clones seen after vaccination appeared only after vaccination, which suggests priming specific to the vaccine. Although the median number of SARS-CoV-2-reactive clonotypes went up from around 20 after infection to more than 30 after vaccination, the increase was not significant.

Preparation of the library involved PCR. TCR sequencing of DNA from cultured CD4+ T cells used the Oncomine TCR Beta short-read assay at the Johns Hopkins FTIC core. The QIAamp micro DNA kit was used to extract genomic DNA from the cultured CD4+ T cells. Oncomine TCR Beta libraries from cultured CD4+ T cells were pooled using unique dual indexes and sequenced on an Illumina iSeq 100. The study's own analysis went as follows. Non-productive sequences were filtered out, and CDR3s that did not start with C, did not end with F or W, or were shorter than 7 amino acids were discarded. Antigen-specific clonotypes were identified with the MANAFEST web application by comparing peptide-stimulated wells with reference and other culture wells. An FDR below 0.05, an odds ratio above 5, and a productive frequency above 0.1% in at least two of three replicate wells were required for clones to be considered positive. A clonotype counted as cross-reactive if it showed significant expansion both in the SARS-CoV-2 spike wells and in at least one common cold coronavirus spike condition. CDR3 homology was assessed with Levenshtein distances (stringdist) and unrooted phylogenetic trees (ape) in R version 3.6.1. The raw public reads went through TCRdb reprocessing: fastp at Q25, MiXCR clone calling, in-frame beta chains kept. Every CDR3 protein is listed once, alongside the most common genes and DNA of its rows. None of the V and J calls come from the authors' own analysis; TCRdb made them. The sample table holds almost 20,000 distinct CDR3 sequences, of which 40% to 65% were seen once. In total, the top ten clones hold 9.6% of the sample.

This clonotype was observed a few times. Its binding antigen is unknown. No much larger clone exists at a distance of one base, and base qualities are not known. Read against the paper, the sample's treatment or condition label means: roughly 10-day PBMC culture with coronavirus spike peptide pools or control peptides (ViraFEST assay). The ViraFEST assay, used in the study, expanded antigen-specific T cells with peptide pools and then identified the expanded clonotypes through TCR sequencing. The positive SARS-CoV-2 PCR tests of the convalescent patients were dated from March to December 2020, before the Alpha, Beta and Delta variants emerged in the United States. Each well held 2.2 million or so PBMCs cultured with around 10 ug/ml peptide pools in IMDM containing around 5.5% human AB serum and around 10 IU/ml IL-2. On days 3 and 7, half of the culture medium was replaced with fresh IL-2-containing medium. Once the cells had been in culture for around ten days, the EasySep CD4+ T cell isolation kit was used to isolate CD4+ T cells by negative selection. Ficoll-Paque Plus gradient centrifugation was used to isolate PBMCs from whole blood, and the isolated PBMCs were then either used fresh or cryopreserved at -140C. Each culture condition was generally run in triplicate wells.

Spanning cysteine to phenylalanine, the CDR3 consists of 20 amino acids. Just the 60-base CDR3 DNA is kept, in frame starting at base 1. Ends trimmed: V by 4 bases, J by 3 bases; bases unmatched to a gene: 19. CDR1 and CDR2 are read off the germline V gene as SGHNT and YENEEA. The sequence derives from a human donor who had recovered from COVID-19. This receptor chain uses TRBV11-3 and TRBJ2-1, and 9 junction bases match TRBD2. Sequencing was carried out using CD4+ T cells from blood, cultured in vitro. Read as DNA, the sequence is TGTGCCAGCAGCTCTCCGTCCACTTCGACTAGCGGACCGAACTACAATGAGCAGTTCTTC. Its product reads: CASSSPSTSTSGPNYNEQFF.